The T cell receptor (beta chain) under discussion was sequenced for a study of OX40 agonist ivuxolimab in advanced cancers. As to this clone: Antigen unknown.

Trimming took 6 bases from V and 4 from J, leaving 7 bases between them. CDR1 is SEHNR and CDR2 is FQNEAQ in the germline V gene (reference sequence). CDR3 size: 12 residues. The study, taken as a whole, reports: Not determined was the antigen specificity of the expanded peripheral T cells.

Method: immunoSEQ multiplex PCR; TCRdb's copy keeps in-frame clones and lacks some. The profile shows tens of thousands of clones, around 77% of them singletons. Specimen: CD4+ or CD8+ T cells sorted from blood, collected in a trial of the OX40 agonist ivuxolimab. The sequence was collected from an adult with an advanced solid tumor such as melanoma, head and neck, liver or kidney cancer. The J gene is TRBJ1-5, the V gene TRBV7-9; D may be TRBD1 (5 bases). CDR3 nucleotide sequence: TGTGCCAGCAGGGCAGGGAATCAGCCCCAGCATTTT. Amino acids: CASRAGNQPQHF.